What follows is one T cell receptor (beta chain) and its context. The data stem from a study of blood T cell repertoires in COVID-19. Study summary: Sites across the United States, Italy and Spain contributed samples from acute and convalescent COVID-19. T cells, B-cell-depleted T cells, or PBMCs provided the cDNA or gDNA that served as material.

Losses at the gene ends were 6 bases for V and 4 bases for J; bases not matched to a gene: 5. Germline-derived CDR1 and CDR2 are MNHEY and SMNVEV (reference sequence). The CDR3 spans 13 residues. Original processing notes: Amplification with reference gene primers provided the estimates of nucleated cell counts. This table comes from immunoSEQ multiplex PCR, and its TCRdb copy is limited to in-frame clones, with some not included. Clone size and V and J calls were adopted from that table, with D and trimming inferred from the DNA. The sample comprises under 90,000 clones, 70% to 85% of which are singletons, and less than 7.5% rests with the top ten.

The chain joins TRBV27 to TRBJ1-1, with TRBD1 matching 7 bases. The clonotype was recovered from a man in his fifties with active or convalescent COVID-19. The specimen was peripheral blood. CDR3 in DNA: TGTGCCAGCAGGACAGGGTGGGGCACTGAAGCTTTCTTT. The encoded protein is CASRTGWGTEAFF.